The TCR beta chain under discussion was sequenced for a study of blood T cell repertoires in COVID-19. Study information: Donors in the United States, Italy and Spain gave samples during acute or convalescent COVID-19. T cells, B-cell-depleted T cells, or PBMCs supplied cDNA or gDNA.

In the original workflow: Estimation of nucleated cell counts relied on the amplification of reference gene primers. Sequencing used immunoSEQ multiplex PCR; TCRdb keeps in-frame clones, though not all of them. V, J and clone size are those of that table, while D and trimming were read from the DNA. The sample includes about 160,000 clones, about nine tenths of them seen just once. Germline assignment: CDR1 KGHSH and CDR2 LQKENI. V lost 2 bases, J lost 0 bases, and 8 bases lay in between. The CDR3 loop spans 15 amino acids. This chain joins TRBV18 and TRBJ1-5; D unresolved. Sequenced: peripheral blood. The TCR sequence derives from a man aged 60 to 75 with active or convalescent COVID-19. CDR3 protein: CASSPKRDSNQPQHF. CDR3 bases: TGTGCCAGCTCACCAAAGAGGGATAGCAATCAGCCCCAGCATTTT. Filled out from reference TRBV18 and TRBJ1-5, the complete variable domain reads NAGVMQNPRHLVRRRGQEARLRCSPMKGHSHVYWYRQLPEEGLKFMVYLQKENIIDESGMPKERFSAEFPKEGPSILRIQQVVRGDSAAYFCASSPKRDSNQPQHFGDGTRLSIL.